This T cell receptor (beta chain) was sequenced for a study of cytomegalovirus exposure and HLA in healthy donors. Primers included in the PCR were 60 Vbeta and 13 Jbeta primers. The method was immunoSEQ multiplex PCR; TCRdb's version includes in-frame clones alone and lacks a portion of them. This sample has 120,000 to 150,000 clones, with 80% to 85% found just once. On this clone: At one of its ends the junction is not consistent with the germline gene, which may arise from a read error.

Germline values: CDR1 SEHNR, CDR2 FQNEAQ (reference sequence). The CDR3 spans 14 residues. The receptor's source is a woman aged 25 to 45 in good health and CMV-seronegative. The sample comprised PBMCs. The V gene is TRBV7-9, the J gene TRBJ1-1; TRBD1 is a possible D gene (5 bases). The CDR3 reads CSSSLGQGNTEAFF. CDR3 bases: TGTTCCAGCAGCTTAGGGCAGGGGAACACTGAAGCTTTCTTT.